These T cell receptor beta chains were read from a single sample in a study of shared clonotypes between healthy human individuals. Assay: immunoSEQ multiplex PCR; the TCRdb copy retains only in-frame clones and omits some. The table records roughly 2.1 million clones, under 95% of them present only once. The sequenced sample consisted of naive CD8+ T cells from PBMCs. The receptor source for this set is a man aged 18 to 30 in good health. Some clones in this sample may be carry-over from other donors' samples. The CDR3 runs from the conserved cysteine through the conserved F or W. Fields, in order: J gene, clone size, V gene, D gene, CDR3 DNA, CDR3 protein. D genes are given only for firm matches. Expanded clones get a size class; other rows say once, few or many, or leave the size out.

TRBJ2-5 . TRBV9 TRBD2 TGTGCCAGCAGCGTAACGGGAGGGTATCAAGAGACCCAGTACTTC CASSVTGGYQETQYF
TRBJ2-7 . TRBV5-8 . TGTGCCAGCAGCTTTCACCCAGGGTCCTACGAGCAGTACTTC CASSFHPGSYEQYF
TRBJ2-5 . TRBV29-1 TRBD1 TGCAGCGTTGAACTTCGCAGGGGGCGACAAGAGACCCAGTACTTC CSVELRRGRQETQYF
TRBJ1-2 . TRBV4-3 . TGCGCCAGCAGCCTTGATGTGGGCGGCTACACCTTC CASSLDVGGYTF
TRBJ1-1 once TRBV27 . TGTGCCAGCAGACAATTTAAGACAGGCGACCCTGGGGCTTTCTTT CASRQFKTGDPGAFF
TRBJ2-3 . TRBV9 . TGTGCCAGCAGCGCCTACCCGGCCCCAGATACGCAGTATTTT CASSAYPAPDTQYF
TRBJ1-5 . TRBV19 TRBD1 TGTGCCAGTAGGGACAGGGGGCCGCATCAGCCCCAGCATTTT CASRDRGPHQPQHF
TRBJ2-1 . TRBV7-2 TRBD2 TGTGCCAGCAGCTTAGGGCGGGAGGCTCACGAGCAGTTCTTC CASSLGREAHEQFF
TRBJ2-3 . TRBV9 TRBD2 TGTGCCAGCAGCGTGTGGGCTAGCGGATACACAGATACGCAGTATTTT CASSVWASGYTDTQYF
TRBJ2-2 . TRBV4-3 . TGCGCCAGCAGCCAAGATTTGGGGGGAGCCTACACCGGGGAGCTGTTTTTT CASSQDLGGAYTGELFF
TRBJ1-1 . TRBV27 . TGTGCCAGCAACAACCTGGTGGGTACTGAAGCTTTCTTT CASNNLVGTEAFF
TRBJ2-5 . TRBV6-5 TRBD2 TGTGCCAGCAGTTCGGGGGAGGGAGAGACCCAGTACTTC CASSSGEGETQYF
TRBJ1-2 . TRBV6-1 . TGTGCCAGTCGTTCCCCAGAGACAGCTTTAGGCTACACCTTC CASRSPETALGYTF
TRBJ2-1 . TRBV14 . TGTGCCAGCAGCCAAGACTTCGGCCACAGGGAGGAGCAGTTCTTC CASSQDFGHREEQFF
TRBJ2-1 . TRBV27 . TGTGCCAGCAGTTATTTTTCCGGTTATGAGCAGTTCTTC CASSYFSGYEQFF
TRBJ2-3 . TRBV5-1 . TGCGCCAGCAGAGGGGATGACAGTGCTTATTATACGCAGTATTTT CASRGDDSAYYTQYF
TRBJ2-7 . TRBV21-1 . TGTGCCAGCAGCAAAGTGAGGGGGCCCCACGAGCAGTACTTC CASSKVRGPHEQYF
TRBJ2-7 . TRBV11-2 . TGTGCCAGCACCTTTGGAGCAGCCTACGAGCAGTACTTC CASTFGAAYEQYF
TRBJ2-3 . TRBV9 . TGTGCCAGCAGCGTAGGGACGCGGGATCTCACAGATACGCAGTATTTT CASSVGTRDLTDTQYF
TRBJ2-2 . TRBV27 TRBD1 TGTGCCAGCAGTTTATCGGCCGGGACAGGGGGCTCGGGGGAGCTGTTTTTT CASSLSAGTGGSGELFF
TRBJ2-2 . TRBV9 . TGTGCCAGTTCGAGGGTCGGCACCGGGGAGCTGTTTTTT CASSRVGTGELFF
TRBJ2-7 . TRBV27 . TGTGCCAGCAGTTTGACTAGGGGGCCCTACGAGCAGTACTTC CASSLTRGPYEQYF
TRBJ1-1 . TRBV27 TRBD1 TGTGCCAGCAAGCTTAGGTCGGGACAGGGGAACACTGAAGCTTTCTTT CASKLRSGQGNTEAFF
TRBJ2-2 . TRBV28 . TGTGCCAGCAGTGGACGGGTCCCGAACACCGGGGAGCTGTTTTTT CASSGRVPNTGELFF
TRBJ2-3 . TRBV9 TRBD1 TGTGCCAGCAGCGTAGTAACAGGGGGCCTGGATACGCAGTATTTT CASSVVTGGLDTQYF
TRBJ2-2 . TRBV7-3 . TGTGCCAGCAGCTTTACGAGGAACACCGGGGAGCTGTTTTTT CASSFTRNTGELFF
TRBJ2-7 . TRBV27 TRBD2 TGTGCCAGCAGTCCGGGGAGGGTTTACGAGCAGTACTTC CASSPGRVYEQYF
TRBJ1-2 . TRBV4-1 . TGCGCCAGCAGCCAACGAGGCTCTGGTAACTATGGCTACACCTTC CASSQRGSGNYGYTF